A single sample is the source of the 4 T cell receptor beta chains below, sequenced in a study of cytomegalovirus exposure and HLA in healthy donors (TCRdb year 2017). The method behind the library was the immunoSEQ multiplex PCR assay. A mixture of 60 forward primers for TCR Vbeta segments and 13 reverse primers for TCR Jbeta segments was used in the multiplex PCR. The table comes from immuneACCESS by way of TCRdb, which keeps in-frame sequences with V and J called. Part of the clones is missing from these tables; in studies checked, under half for an unresolved V gene and the rest for unknown reasons. The sample contains tens of thousands of clones, more than 70% of them found a single time. The top ten clonotypes cover 4% to 5.5% of the sample. The sample comprised PBMCs. Every receptor here comes from a male donor in good health and CMV-seropositive.

The rearrangement joins TRBV15 to TRBJ1-5; 7 bases match TRBD1. Looked up from germline, CDR1 is LNHNV and CDR2 is YYDKDF (reference sequence). V dropped 8 bases and J dropped 3; count of bases not matched to a gene: 7. CDR3 length: 14 residues. The CDR3 nucleotides read TGTGCCACCGAGACAACAGGGGACAATCAGCCCCAGCATTTT. It specifies CATETTGDNQPQHF.

The chain carries TRBV4-2 and TRBJ1-6, with a weak D call TRBD1 (5 bases). Germline V gene sequence: CDR1 LGHNA, CDR2 YNFKEQ. The CDR3 contains 14 residues. Trimming left V 0 bases short and J 7 bases short, with 7 bases between. The CDR3 nucleotides read TGTGCCAGCAGCCAAGAGGGGGGGAATTCACCCCTCCACTTT. This translates into CASSQEGGNSPLHF.

The chain couples TRBV28 to TRBJ2-6; the D gene is possibly TRBD2 (6 bases). The ends were cut back, 4 bases at V and 0 bases at J, with 10 bases in the middle. Germline V CDR1 and CDR2: MDHEN, SYDVKM. CDR3 length equals 16 residues. The chain's CDR3 is CASSSSGGSGANVLTF. For the CDR3, the DNA is TGTGCCAGCAGTTCCTCCGGGGGCTCTGGGGCCAACGTCCTGACTTTC.

There are a few counts of this clone. The chain couples TRBV4-2 to TRBJ1-4, with a tentative D call TRBD1 (5 bases). V gave up 0 bases and J gave up 6 bases, with 17 bases separating them. Germline CDR1 LGHNA, CDR2 YNFKEQ. The CDR3 is made up of 17 amino acids. The CDR3 region is CASSQDSMQGRYEKLFF. CDR3 bases: TGTGCCAGCAGCCAAGATTCGATGCAGGGTCGGTATGAAAAACTGTTTTTT.